This passage covers 5 T cell receptor beta chains from one sample sequenced in a study of brain T cells in children with intractable seizures. TCRdb's copy holds only in-frame clones and misses some; the assay was immunoSEQ multiplex PCR. The sample yields 110,000 or so clones, 85% to 95% seen once. The sequencing used peripheral blood, collected at surgery. These receptors came from a boy under three years old with hemimegalencephaly and intractable seizures.

CDR3 nucleotides: TGTGCCAGCAGCCGGACAGGGGGGAGTGAAAAACTGTTTTTT. This codes for CASSRTGGSEKLFF. The chain couples TRBV3-1 (or the pseudogene TRBV3-2) to TRBJ1-4, with 10 bases aligning to TRBD1. V dropped 4 bases and J dropped 7; count of bases not matched to a gene: 3. CDR3 length equals 14 residues. The V gene's germline CDR1 is LGHDT and CDR2 YNNKEL (reference sequence).

The J gene is TRBJ2-1, the V gene TRBV29-1, with D perhaps matching TRBD1 or TRBD2 (6 bases each). This CDR3 spans 12 amino acids. Germline assignment: CDR1 SQVTM and CDR2 ANQGSEA. Trimming stripped 7 bases from V and 7 bases from J, with 14 bases between. CDR3 sequence: CSAGLRGNEQFF. As DNA, the CDR3 is TGCAGCGCGGGACTTAGGGGGAATGAGCAGTTCTTC.

J is TRBJ2-5 and V is TRBV7-7, with D perhaps TRBD1 or TRBD2 (6 bases each). Germline V gives CDR1 SSHAT, CDR2 FNYEAQ (reference sequence). Trimming left V 3 bases short and J 2 bases short, with 10 bases between. The CDR3 is 14 amino acids. The CDR3 spells CASSFRGGQETQYF. CDR3 DNA: TGTGCCAGCAGCTTCAGGGGAGGTCAAGAGACCCAGTACTTC.

The chain is built from TRBV28 and TRBJ1-2, with TRBD1 identical over 8 bases. The V segment lost 4 bases and the J segment 2 bases; nucleotides outside the gene matches: 3. Per germline, CDR1 MDHEN and CDR2 SYDVKM. The CDR3 has 14 residues. The CDR3 bases are TGTGCCAGCAGTTCAGGACAGGGAAACTATGGCTACACCTTC. Translating gives CASSSGQGNYGYTF.

The CDR3 loop reads CASSTSGQIYEQYF. The CDR3 bases are TGTGCCAGCAGCACCTCCGGACAGATCTACGAGCAGTACTTC. The V gene is TRBV13, the J gene TRBJ2-7; tentatively, D is TRBD1 (6 bases). The length of the CDR3 is 14 residues. CDR1 is PRHDT and CDR2 is FYEKMQ in the germline V gene (reference sequence). V shed 5 bases and J shed 3 bases, with 14 bases lying between them.